These T cell receptor beta chains were read from a single sample in a study of cytomegalovirus exposure and HLA in healthy donors. TCRdb keeps only in-frame clones here, not all; method: immunoSEQ multiplex PCR. The table shows over 150,000 clones, with about 72% occurring only once. The sample consisted of PBMCs. These receptor sequences come from a young man in good health and CMV-seropositive. The CDR3 runs from the conserved cysteine through the conserved F or W. A D gene is named only where the DNA matches it firmly. Rows may omit the clone size; those that give it use once, few, many or a size class.

NA TRBJ1-2 NA TRBV5-1 CASSPGGQLPYGYTF TGCGCCAGCAGCCCCGGGGGGCAGCTTCCCTATGGCTACACCTTC
NA TRBJ2-7 TRBD1 TRBV28 CAIKAGGDEQYF TGTGCCATTAAGGCAGGGGGCGATGAGCAGTACTTC
NA TRBJ2-2 TRBD2 TRBV19 CASSKGTSDTGELFF TGTGCCAGTAGTAAGGGGACTAGTGACACCGGGGAGCTGTTTTTT
few TRBJ2-7 NA TRBV6-5 CASSPGPREEQYF TGTGCCAGCAGTCCAGGACCCCGGGAGGAGCAGTACTTC
NA TRBJ1-4 NA TRBV11-2 CASSLAPSGNEKLFF TGTGCCAGCAGCTTAGCCCCGTCAGGGAATGAAAAACTGTTTTTT
NA TRBJ2-5 NA TRBV11-2 CASRYRDEETQYF TGTGCCAGCAGATACAGGGATGAAGAGACCCAGTACTTC
NA TRBJ2-1 NA TRBV29-1 CSVERTSYNEQFF TGCAGCGTTGAACGGACTTCCTACAATGAGCAGTTCTTC
NA TRBJ2-7 NA TRBV28 CASSSTHRDNTYEQYF TGTGCCAGCAGTTCAACCCACCGGGACAACACCTACGAGCAGTACTTC
NA TRBJ1-1 NA TRBV5-1 CASKQEMNTEAFF TGCGCCAGCAAGCAGGAAATGAACACTGAAGCTTTCTTT
few TRBJ2-1 TRBD1 TRBV11-2 CASSLVSGGMHEQFF TGTGCCAGCAGCTTAGTTTCAGGGGGAATGCATGAGCAGTTCTTC
NA TRBJ2-7 TRBD2 TRBV29-1 CSVEDRGWTSGGIYEQYF TGCAGCGTTGAAGATCGAGGGTGGACTAGCGGGGGGATCTACGAGCAGTACTTC
NA TRBJ1-1 TRBD1 TRBV5-4 CASSRGQGQRVGTEAFF TGTGCCAGCAGCAGGGGACAGGGGCAACGAGTCGGCACTGAAGCTTTCTTT
NA TRBJ1-1 NA TRBV27 CASSRTSGTWNTEAFF TGTGCCAGCAGCCGAACGTCCGGGACTTGGAACACTGAAGCTTTCTTT
NA TRBJ2-3 NA TRBV13 CASSLWGEDTQYF TGTGCCAGCAGCTTATGGGGGGAAGATACGCAGTATTTT
few TRBJ2-7 TRBD1 TRBV7-6 CASSPGQGASYEQYF TGTGCCAGCAGCCCAGGACAGGGGGCGTCCTACGAGCAGTACTTC
NA TRBJ2-3 NA TRBV29-1 CSAPGHFTDTQYF TGCAGCGCCCCGGGACATTTCACAGATACGCAGTATTTT
NA TRBJ2-2 TRBD1 TRBV14 CASSPDRGHTGELFF TGTGCCAGCAGCCCGGACAGGGGGCACACCGGGGAGCTGTTTTTT
few TRBJ1-1 TRBD1 TRBV6-1 CASSDVRDRANTEAFF TGTGCCAGCAGTGACGTCCGGGACAGGGCTAACACTGAAGCTTTCTTT
NA TRBJ2-3 TRBD2 TRBV4-1 CASSQDGNGGAIDTQYF TGCGCCAGCAGCCAAGATGGTAACGGGGGGGCGATAGATACGCAGTATTTT
NA TRBJ2-7 TRBD2 TRBV30 CAWSVEFGRGAYSYEQYF TGTGCCTGGAGTGTAGAGTTCGGGCGGGGGGCCTACTCCTACGAGCAGTACTTC
few TRBJ2-7 NA TRBV11-2 CASSDSGGAVPYEQYF TGTGCCAGCAGCGATAGCGGCGGGGCTGTCCCCTACGAGCAGTACTTC
once TRBJ2-2 TRBD2 TRBV5-8 CASSSERASGGTGELFF TGTGCCAGCAGCTCCGAGCGGGCTAGCGGGGGAACCGGGGAGCTGTTTTTT